This entry describes one TCR beta chain. V lost 7 bases and J lost 0; bases outside the gene matches: 21. The CDR3 spans 20 residues. This specimen belongs to a study of T-cell memory formation after mild COVID-19. Looking at the study overall: Largely donor-specific TCR clusters were found.

TCRdb re-derived calls from the 5' RACE reads in MiXCR, one entry per CDR3 protein. Here the sample spans 75,000 to 95,000 distinct CDR3 sequences, about 16% being singletons. Specimen: PBMCs or a T cell subset sorted from them (not recorded which). This clonotype was obtained from a young man who had mild COVID-19 (a few samples of this study predate the infection). Cell type and time point are not known. The rearrangement uses TRBV12-3 or TRBV12-4 and TRBJ2-4; 7 positions agree with TRBD2. CDR3 bases: TGTGCCAGCACCATTCTTGGGCAGAGGCGGGGGAGATTAGCCAAAAACATTCAGTACTTC. Residues: CASTILGQRRGRLAKNIQYF.